The rows below give T cell receptor beta chains drawn from one sample of a study of T cells in Graves' hyperthyroidism and ophthalmopathy. TCRdb reprocessed the multiplex PCR reads with MiXCR, giving one entry per CDR3 protein. The sample lists approximately 520,000 distinct CDR3 sequences; roughly 20% were seen once. Material: blood. These receptors came from a man between 18 and 35 years old with Graves' hyperthyroidism. Both conserved end residues are part of each CDR3. A D gene is named only where the DNA matches it firmly. Rows may omit the clone size; those that give it use once, few, many or a size class.

TRBV7-2	TRBJ1-3	.	TRBD1	CASREGADFDTIYF	TGTGCCAGCAGGGAGGGGGCGGATTTCGACACCATATATTTT
TRBV6-1	TRBJ1-1	many	.	CASGMEGFLEAFF	TGTGCCAGCGGAATGGAGGGTTTTCTTGAAGCTTTCTTT
TRBV15	TRBJ2-7	many	.	CATSRDLGRYEQYF	TGTGCCACCAGCAGAGATCTAGGGAGGTACGAGCAGTACTTC
TRBV6-1	TRBJ2-7	.	TRBD2	CASSARGLNSYEQYF	TGTGCCAGCAGCGCACGGGGACTAAACTCCTACGAGCAGTACTTC
TRBV19	TRBJ1-5	many	.	CASSGLSSNQPQHF	TGTGCCAGTTCGGGGTTGAGTTCCAATCAGCCCCAGCATTTT
TRBV24-1	TRBJ1-1	many	TRBD1	CATSDPRTGNTEAFF	TGTGCCACCAGTGACCCTAGGACAGGGAACACTGAAGCTTTCTTT
TRBV6-5	TRBJ1-2	many	.	CASSYTGDGYTF	TGTGCCAGCAGTTATACTGGGGATGGCTACACCTTC
TRBV20-1	TRBJ2-5	.	TRBD2	CSARGEGILETQYF	TGCAGTGCTAGAGGGGAGGGGATCCTCGAGACCCAGTACTTC
TRBV6-2/TRBV6-3	TRBJ2-7	.	.	CASRSYKRGESSYEQYF	TGTGCCAGCAGATCCTACAAAAGGGGGGAGAGCTCCTACGAGCAGTACTTC
TRBV28	TRBJ1-2	many	.	CASSFSRGLDGYTF	TGTGCCAGCAGTTTTTCCCGGGGGCTGGATGGCTACACCTTC
TRBV11-2	TRBJ2-5	.	.	CASSALTWTQYF	TGTGCCAGCAGCGCCCTGACCTGGACCCAGTACTTC
TRBV28	TRBJ1-2	many	.	CASSTADYGYTF	TGTGCCAGCAGCACAGCAGACTATGGCTACACCTTC
TRBV12-3/TRBV12-4	TRBJ1-2	many	TRBD1	CASSSLTGTGGYTF	TGTGCCAGCAGTTCCTTGACAGGGACTGGTGGCTACACCTTC
TRBV28	TRBJ1-1	many	.	CASSLRTDPNTEAFF	TGTGCCAGCAGTTTGCGGACGGATCCCAACACTGAAGCTTTCTTT
TRBV2	TRBJ2-7	.	.	CASSDGRETYEQYF	TGTGCCAGCAGTGACGGAAGGGAAACCTACGAGCAGTACTTC
TRBV11-3	TRBJ1-1	many	.	CASSSRGSTEAFF	TGTGCCAGCAGCTCGAGGGGAAGCACTGAAGCTTTCTTT
TRBV6-5	TRBJ1-1	.	.	CASSYTRPGNTEAFF	TGTGCCAGCAGTTACACCCGTCCGGGCAACACTGAAGCTTTCTTT
TRBV11-2	TRBJ2-5	.	TRBD2	CASSLIGGGPGERETQYF	TGTGCCAGCAGCTTAATTGGCGGGGGGCCCGGGGAGAGGGAGACCCAGTACTTC
TRBV9	TRBJ1-2	few	.	CASSVGTSNYGYTF	TGTGCCAGCAGCGTAGGGACTTCTAACTATGGCTACACCTTC
TRBV27	TRBJ2-7	.	.	CASSFLDNTYEQYF	TGTGCCAGCAGTTTCTTGGACAATACCTACGAGCAGTACTTC
TRBV27	TRBJ2-2	many	TRBD1	CASEGANGELFF	TGTGCCAGCGAGGGGGCGAACGGGGAGCTGTTTTTT
TRBV7-8	TRBJ1-6	.	.	CASSLAGKDSPLHF	TGTGCCAGCAGCTTAGCTGGGAAGGATTCACCCCTCCACTTT